A selection of T cell receptor beta chains follows, all from one sample in a study of shared clonotypes between healthy human individuals. Only in-frame clones appear in the TCRdb table, and some are missing; sequencing was by immunoSEQ multiplex PCR. The sample has more than 2,000,000 clones; around 94% are singletons. The source material was naive CD4+ T cells sorted from blood. The origin of the receptors is a young man in good health. Each CDR3 is given with its conserved first and last residue. D genes are given only for firm matches. Only some rows state a clone size, as once, few, many or a class for expanded clones.

cdr3_nt	cdr3_aa	d_call	clone_size	v_call	j_call
TGTGCCAGCAGCTTATTAGCGGGGGCCCCTCTTAGGGTCTTC	CASSLLAGAPLRVF	TRBD2	-	TRBV7-9	TRBJ2-1
TGCGCCAGCAGCCACCCCGAAGCAACTAATGAAAAACTGTTTTTT	CASSHPEATNEKLFF	-	-	TRBV4-1	TRBJ1-4
TGCGCCAGCAGCTTGGGACAGAATAATTCACCCCTCCACTTT	CASSLGQNNSPLHF	-	few	TRBV5-1	TRBJ1-6
TGTGCCAGTAGTCGTTCGGACGGAAAACCCTACGAGCAGTACTTC	CASSRSDGKPYEQYF	-	-	TRBV19	TRBJ2-7
TGTGCCAGCAGTTTAGACCCGGGAAGCGTGGAAGAGACCCAGTACTTC	CASSLDPGSVEETQYF	-	-	TRBV28	TRBJ2-5
TGTGCCAGCAGGCTTGGACAGGGCTACGAGCAGTACTTC	CASRLGQGYEQYF	TRBD1	few	TRBV6-5	TRBJ2-7
TGCGCCAGCTCCCATGGTAATAGTTCACCCCTCCACTTT	CASSHGNSSPLHF	-	-	TRBV5-1	TRBJ1-6
TGTGCCAGCAGCCCGACAGGGACTAACAATCAGCCCCAGCATTTT	CASSPTGTNNQPQHF	TRBD1	few	TRBV6-5	TRBJ1-5
TGTGCCAGCAGCTTACCCGGGACAGGGAGCTCCTACAATGAGCAGTTCTTC	CASSLPGTGSSYNEQFF	TRBD1	few	TRBV5-6	TRBJ2-1
TGTGCCAGCAGCTCACTAGCGGTATACAATGAGCAGTTCTTC	CASSSLAVYNEQFF	TRBD2	-	TRBV7-2	TRBJ2-1
TGTGCCAGCAGTTTCCGGGGGACATTTGAAGCTTTCTTT	CASSFRGTFEAFF	-	-	TRBV27	TRBJ1-1
TGTGCCTGGAGTTATGGGGGACTAGCGGGGTACCAAGAGACCCAGTACTTC	CAWSYGGLAGYQETQYF	TRBD2	-	TRBV30	TRBJ2-5
TGTGCCATCAGTGACCAGGATACGCAGTATTTT	CAISDQDTQYF	-	once	TRBV10-3	TRBJ2-3
TGTGCCAGCACGGGAGGGGGCTATGGCACAGATACGCAGTATTTT	CASTGGGYGTDTQYF	-	-	TRBV6-1	TRBJ2-3
TGCGCCAGCAGCCAAGAGGGGTCTGGGCGGCAGTCTTATGAGCAGTTCTTC	CASSQEGSGRQSYEQFF	-	-	TRBV4-1	TRBJ2-1
TGTGCCAGCAGCTTGGCAGGGGGGCTCGAGCAGTACTTC	CASSLAGGLEQYF	-	-	TRBV7-3	TRBJ2-7
TGTGCCAGCAGTGATTTAGTAGGGGGATTCTACAATGAGCAGTTCTTC	CASSDLVGGFYNEQFF	-	-	TRBV6-1	TRBJ2-1
TGTGCCAGCAGTCCGGGACAGCCGTTCTATGGCTACACCTTC	CASSPGQPFYGYTF	TRBD1	-	TRBV27	TRBJ1-2
TGTGCCAGCAGCCAGACCGGACAGGGGGGCACAGGAGAGACCCAGTACTTC	CASSQTGQGGTGETQYF	TRBD1	-	TRBV5-6	TRBJ2-5
TGTGCCAGCAGCTTCGGGGGCTTCGCATATGGGGAGCAGTACTTC	CASSFGGFAYGEQYF	-	-	TRBV5-5	TRBJ2-7
TGCGCCAGCAGATGGATGAAACAGGAGAGCTCTGGGGCCAACGTCCTGACTTTC	CASRWMKQESSGANVLTF	-	-	TRBV5-1	TRBJ2-6
TGCGCCAGCAGCCGGCTTAAGTACCAAGAGACCCAGTACTTC	CASSRLKYQETQYF	-	-	TRBV10-2	TRBJ2-5
TGCGCCAGCAGCTTGATCGGGGGGGAGAACACTGAAGCTTTCTTT	CASSLIGGENTEAFF	-	once	TRBV5-1	TRBJ1-1
TGTGCCAGCAGCTTATTGGGCGGGACCGGGGAGCTGTTTTTT	CASSLLGGTGELFF	-	-	TRBV11-2	TRBJ2-2
TGTGCCAGCAGCTTGAGGCTACAGGCCTACGAGCAGTACTTC	CASSLRLQAYEQYF	-	-	TRBV5-8	TRBJ2-7
TGTGCCAGCAAAAACCGGACAGCGGCGAAAGAGACCCAGTACTTC	CASKNRTAAKETQYF	-	-	TRBV18	TRBJ2-5
TGTGCCATCGCGAGGGAGCTTTATAATTCACCCCTCCACTTT	CAIARELYNSPLHF	-	few	TRBV10-3	TRBJ1-6